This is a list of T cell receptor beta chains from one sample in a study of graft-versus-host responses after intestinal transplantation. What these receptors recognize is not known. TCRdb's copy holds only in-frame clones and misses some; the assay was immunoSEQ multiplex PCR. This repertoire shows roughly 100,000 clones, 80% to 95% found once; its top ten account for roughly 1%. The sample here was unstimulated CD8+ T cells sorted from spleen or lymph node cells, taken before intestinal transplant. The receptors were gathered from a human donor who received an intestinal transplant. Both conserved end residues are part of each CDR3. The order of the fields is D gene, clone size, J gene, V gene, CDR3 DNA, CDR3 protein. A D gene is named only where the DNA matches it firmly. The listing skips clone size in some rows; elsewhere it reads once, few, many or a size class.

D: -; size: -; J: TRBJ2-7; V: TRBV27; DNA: TGTGCCAGCAGTTTAAATATCCGGGACGAGCAGTACTTC; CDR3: CASSLNIRDEQYF
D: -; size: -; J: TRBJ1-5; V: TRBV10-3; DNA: TGTGCCATCAGTGGCGGGGGGCAGGGCAATCAGCCCCAGCATTTT; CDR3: CAISGGGQGNQPQHF
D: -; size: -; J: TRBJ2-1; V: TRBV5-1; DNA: TGCGCCAGCAGCTCGGTCGGCGGGGACTACAATGAGCAGTTCTTC; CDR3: CASSSVGGDYNEQFF
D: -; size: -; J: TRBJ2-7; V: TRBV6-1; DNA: TGTGCCAGCAGTGAAATTCCGTCCTACGAGCAGTACTTC; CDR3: CASSEIPSYEQYF
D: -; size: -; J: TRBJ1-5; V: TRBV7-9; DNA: TGTGCCAGCAGCAAAGCGGGGGGGGACCAGCATTTT; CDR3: CASSKAGGDQHF
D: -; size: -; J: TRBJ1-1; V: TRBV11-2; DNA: TGTGCCAGCAGCTCCGGCGGGGGTTCCACTGAAGCTTTCTTT; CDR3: CASSSGGGSTEAFF
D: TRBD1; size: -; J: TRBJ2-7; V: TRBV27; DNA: TGTGCCAGCAGTCCAAATACAGGGGACGAGCAGTACTTC; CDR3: CASSPNTGDEQYF
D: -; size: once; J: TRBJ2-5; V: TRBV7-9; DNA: TGTGCCAGCAGCCACCGGGAGACCCAGTACTTC; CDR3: CASSHRETQYF
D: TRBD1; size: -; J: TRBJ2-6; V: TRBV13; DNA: TGTGCCAGCAGCGGAGAACAGGGGCTAGGGGCCAACGTCCTGACTTTC; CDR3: CASSGEQGLGANVLTF
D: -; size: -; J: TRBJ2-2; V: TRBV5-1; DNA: TGCGCCAGCAGCGAGGGAAGCCTCTACCAGAACACCGGGGAGCTGTTTTTT; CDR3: CASSEGSLYQNTGELFF
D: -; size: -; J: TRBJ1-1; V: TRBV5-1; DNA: TGCGCCAGCAGCCCCGAGGTGGGGAAAGCTTTCTTT; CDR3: CASSPEVGKAFF
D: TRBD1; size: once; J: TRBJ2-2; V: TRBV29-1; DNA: TGCAGCGTCAAAGCAGGGACAGGGGTCACCGGGGAGCTGTTTTTT; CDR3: CSVKAGTGVTGELFF
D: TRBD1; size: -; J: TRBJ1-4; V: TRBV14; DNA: TGTGCCAGCAGCCAGAGGGCTCTCAAGCAGGGGGCGTCTGAAAAACTGTTTTTT; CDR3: CASSQRALKQGASEKLFF
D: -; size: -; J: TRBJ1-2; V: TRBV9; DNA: TGTGCCAGCAGCGTAGGGGGGGGATCCAGTGATAATGGCTACACCTTC; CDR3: CASSVGGGSSDNGYTF
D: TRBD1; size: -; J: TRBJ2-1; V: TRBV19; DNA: TGTGCCAGTAGTATAGGCCAGGGGGATAACTACAATGAGCAGTTCTTC; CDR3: CASSIGQGDNYNEQFF
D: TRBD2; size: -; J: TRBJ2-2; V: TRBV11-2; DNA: TGTGCCAGCAGCCCCATAGCGGGGAGGAACACCGGGGAGCTGTTTTTT; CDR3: CASSPIAGRNTGELFF